The TCR beta chain described here comes from a study of post-analysis software for immune sequencing data. Turning to the study itself: Disease courses included relapsing-remitting, secondary progressive and progressive-relapsing multiple sclerosis. Study-wide results and caveats: Samples made in the same batch grouped tightly together by F measure. Elevated frequency relative to controls characterized about 5 TRBV segments in patients, TRBV5-6, TRBV5-1 and TRBV20-1 among them. Among multiple sclerosis patients, normalized Chao1 diversity was significantly below that of controls.

This clonotype appeared a few times. Its antigen is not known. This CDR3 region has 15 residues. From germline, CDR1 is SGHKS and CDR2 YYEKEE (reference sequence). The germline V and J ends were trimmed by 0 bases and 2 bases, with 9 bases remaining between them. Each TCR beta cDNA library carried unique molecular identifiers. TCRdb recomputed calls from the PCR reads with MiXCR, one row per CDR3 protein. In the table there are 550,000 to 700,000 distinct CDR3 sequences, roughly 45% of which are singletons. This receptor was identified in a girl between 10 and 17 years old with multiple sclerosis. The chain employs TRBV5-5 and TRBJ1-5, with D unresolved. Sequencing input: blood. Here the CDR3 DNA reads TGTGCCAGCAGCTTGGGTGCCTTGGGCAATCAGCCCCAGCATTTT. It encodes CASSLGALGNQPQHF.